The T cell receptor (beta chain) under discussion was sequenced for a study of blood T cells in healthy people across ages. For the second PCR, which ran for about 6 to 11 cycles, a sample-barcoded 5' primer and a J-beta primer mix were used. Every cDNA molecule bore a tag from a template-switch adaptor containing 12 random nucleotides. Individual samples furnished no less than 2.5 million CDR3-containing paired-end reads apiece. From the 5' RACE reads, TCRdb called clonotypes with MiXCR, one entry per CDR3 protein. The profile covers approximately 680,000 distinct CDR3 sequences, with 32% appearing a single time and 15% taken by the ten largest. Study-level findings and limits: The study regarded diversity estimates from one million T cells as underestimates. Per million T cells, TCR beta diversity dropped roughly linearly as age increased.

Germline V gene lookup returns CDR1 MGHDK and CDR2 SYGVNS. Deletions cut 3 bases from V and 4 bases from J, with 12 bases between. The CDR3 length is 14 residues. This clonotype was observed many times. Its antigen remains unknown. V gene TRBV25-1 combines with J gene TRBJ1-2; D call uncertain. Material for sequencing was blood. The sequence came from a woman aged 80 or older in good health. The chain's CDR3 is CASSDSLASYGYTF. The CDR3 nucleotides read TGTGCCAGCAGTGACTCACTCGCATCCTATGGCTACACCTTC.